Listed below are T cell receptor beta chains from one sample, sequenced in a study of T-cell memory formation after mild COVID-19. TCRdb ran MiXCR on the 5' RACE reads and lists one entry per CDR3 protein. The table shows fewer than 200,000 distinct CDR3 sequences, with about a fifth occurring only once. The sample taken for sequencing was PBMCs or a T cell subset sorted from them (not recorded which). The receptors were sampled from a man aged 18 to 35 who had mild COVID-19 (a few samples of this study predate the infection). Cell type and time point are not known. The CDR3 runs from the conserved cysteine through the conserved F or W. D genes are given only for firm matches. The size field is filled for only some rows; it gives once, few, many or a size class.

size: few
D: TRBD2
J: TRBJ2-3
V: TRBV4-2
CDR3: CASSQGAGGMSDTQYF
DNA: TGTGCCAGCAGCCAAGGAGCGGGGGGGATGTCAGATACGCAGTATTTT

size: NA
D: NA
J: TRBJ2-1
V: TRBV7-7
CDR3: CATRSVTSYNEQFF
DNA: TGTGCCACCCGTTCGGTGACCTCCTACAATGAGCAGTTCTTC

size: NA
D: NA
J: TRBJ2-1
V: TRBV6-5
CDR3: CASRTRSNEQFF
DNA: TGTGCCAGCAGAACCCGGTCCAATGAGCAGTTCTTC

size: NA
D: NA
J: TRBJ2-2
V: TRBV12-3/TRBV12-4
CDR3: CASRALSGGGELFF
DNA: TGTGCCAGCAGGGCGTTATCCGGAGGCGGGGAGCTGTTTTTT

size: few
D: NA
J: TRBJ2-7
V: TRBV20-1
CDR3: CSARAPLKDTGEQYF
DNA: TGCAGTGCTAGAGCCCCTCTTAAAGATACTGGGGAGCAGTACTTC

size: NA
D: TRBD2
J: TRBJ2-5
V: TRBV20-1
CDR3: CSASRQGGGLQETQYF
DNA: TGCAGTGCTAGTCGGCAGGGCGGGGGACTCCAAGAGACCCAGTACTTC

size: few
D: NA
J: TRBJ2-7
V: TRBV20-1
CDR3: CSALNLPGNEQYF
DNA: TGCAGTGCCCTAAACTTACCCGGAAACGAGCAGTACTTC

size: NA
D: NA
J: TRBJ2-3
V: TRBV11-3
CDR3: CASSLHPSTDTQYF
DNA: TGTGCCAGCAGCTTACACCCTAGCACAGATACGCAGTATTTT

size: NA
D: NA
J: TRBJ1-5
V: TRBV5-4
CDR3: CASSSAGSNQPQHF
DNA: TGTGCCAGCAGCTCCGCGGGCAGCAATCAGCCCCAGCATTTT

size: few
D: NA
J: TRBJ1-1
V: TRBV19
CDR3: CASSIGMNTEAFF
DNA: TGTGCCAGTAGTATCGGAATGAACACTGAAGCTTTCTTT

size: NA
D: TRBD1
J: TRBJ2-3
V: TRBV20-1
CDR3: CSARDPRTGRLGTDTQYF
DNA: TGCAGTGCTAGAGACCCCCGGACAGGCCGCCTTGGCACAGATACGCAGTATTTT

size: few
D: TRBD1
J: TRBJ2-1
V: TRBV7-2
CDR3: CASSLSPGTGGREEQFF
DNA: TGTGCCAGCAGCTTAAGCCCCGGGACAGGGGGCCGGGAGGAGCAGTTCTTC

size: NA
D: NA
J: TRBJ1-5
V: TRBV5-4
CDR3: CASSSKEDYNQPQHF
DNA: TGTGCCAGCAGCTCAAAAGAAGACTACAATCAGCCCCAGCATTTT

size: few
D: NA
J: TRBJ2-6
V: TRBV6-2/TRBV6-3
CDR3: CASSYGSSGANVLTF
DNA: TGTGCCAGCAGTTACGGTTCGTCCGGGGCCAACGTCCTGACTTTC

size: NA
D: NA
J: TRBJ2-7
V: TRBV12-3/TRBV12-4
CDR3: CASRSRSSSYEQYF
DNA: TGTGCCAGCAGATCTAGGTCTAGCTCCTACGAGCAGTACTTC

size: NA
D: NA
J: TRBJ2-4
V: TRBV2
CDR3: CASSGTPRGSKNIQYF
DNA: TGTGCCAGCAGTGGCACACCCCGGGGGAGCAAAAACATTCAGTACTTC

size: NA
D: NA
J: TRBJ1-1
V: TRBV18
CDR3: CASSPQGLAEAFF
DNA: TGTGCCAGCTCACCTCAGGGGTTGGCTGAAGCTTTCTTT

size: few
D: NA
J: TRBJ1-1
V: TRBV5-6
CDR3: CASSRGSEAFF
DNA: TGTGCCAGCAGCCGGGGTTCTGAAGCTTTCTTT

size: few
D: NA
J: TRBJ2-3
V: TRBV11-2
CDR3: CASSLAEPKQYF
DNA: TGTGCCAGCAGCTTAGCCGAACCGAAGCAGTATTTT

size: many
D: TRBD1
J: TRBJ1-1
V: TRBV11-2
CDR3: CASSYIYRGLTEAFF
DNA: TGTGCCAGCAGCTATATATACAGGGGATTGACTGAAGCTTTCTTT

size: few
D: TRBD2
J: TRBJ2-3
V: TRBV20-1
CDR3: CSVTGGNTDTQYF
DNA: TGCAGTGTTACGGGGGGGAACACAGATACGCAGTATTTT

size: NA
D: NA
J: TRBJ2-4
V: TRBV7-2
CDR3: CASSLVRGRIQNIQYF
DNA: TGTGCCAGCAGCTTAGTGCGAGGCAGGATTCAAAACATTCAGTACTTC

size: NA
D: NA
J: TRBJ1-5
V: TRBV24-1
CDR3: CATSDSDRSDKPQHF
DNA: TGTGCCACCAGTGATTCGGACAGAAGTGATAAGCCCCAGCATTTT

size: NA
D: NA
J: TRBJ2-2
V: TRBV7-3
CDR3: CVVGWGTGELFF
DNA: TGTGTCGTGGGGTGGGGCACCGGGGAGCTGTTTTTT

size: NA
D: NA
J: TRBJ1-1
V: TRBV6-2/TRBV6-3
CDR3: CASQDLNTEAFF
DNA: TGTGCCAGCCAGGACTTGAACACTGAAGCTTTCTTT

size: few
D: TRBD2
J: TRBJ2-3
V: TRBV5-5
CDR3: CASSLAGGTGTDTQYF
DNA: TGTGCCAGCAGTTTAGCGGGGGGTACCGGCACAGATACGCAGTATTTT

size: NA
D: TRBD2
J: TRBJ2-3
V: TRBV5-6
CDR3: CASRRTSGSTDTQYF
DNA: TGTGCCAGCAGACGGACTAGCGGTAGCACAGATACGCAGTATTTT

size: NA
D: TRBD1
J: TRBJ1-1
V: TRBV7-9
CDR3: CASSSLRQGRANTEAFF
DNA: TGTGCCAGCAGCTCACTTCGACAGGGGCGGGCAAACACTGAAGCTTTCTTT

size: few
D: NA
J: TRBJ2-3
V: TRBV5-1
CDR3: CASSFSNGRTDTQYF
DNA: TGCGCCAGCAGCTTCTCCAATGGGCGCACAGATACGCAGTATTTT

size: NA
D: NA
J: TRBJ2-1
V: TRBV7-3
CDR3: CASSLRGANSEQFF
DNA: TGTGCCAGCAGCTTAAGGGGGGCTAACAGTGAGCAGTTCTTC

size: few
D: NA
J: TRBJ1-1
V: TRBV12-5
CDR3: CASGLDRYTEAFF
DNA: TGTGCTAGTGGTTTGGACCGATACACTGAAGCTTTCTTT

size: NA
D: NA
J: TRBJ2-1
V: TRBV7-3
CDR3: CASSLSFRGGWGDEQFF
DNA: TGTGCCAGCAGCTTATCCTTCAGGGGCGGTTGGGGAGATGAGCAGTTCTTC

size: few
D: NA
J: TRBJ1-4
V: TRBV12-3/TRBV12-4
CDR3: CASSFRTAYNEKLFF
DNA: TGTGCCAGCAGTTTTCGCACGGCCTATAATGAAAAACTGTTTTTT

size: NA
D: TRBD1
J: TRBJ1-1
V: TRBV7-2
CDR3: CASSWGQGAGGTEAFF
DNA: TGTGCCAGCAGCTGGGGACAGGGGGCAGGCGGCACTGAAGCTTTCTTT

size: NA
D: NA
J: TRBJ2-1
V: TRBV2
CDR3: CASRVGSSYNEQFF
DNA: TGTGCCAGCAGGGTGGGGAGCTCCTACAATGAGCAGTTCTTC

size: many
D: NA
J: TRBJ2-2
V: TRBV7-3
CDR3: CASSLGPPGELFF
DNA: TGTGCCAGCAGCTTAGGACCCCCCGGGGAGCTGTTTTTT

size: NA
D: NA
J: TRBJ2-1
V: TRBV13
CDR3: CASSLKGSGRSARNEQFF
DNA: TGTGCCAGCAGCTTAAAGGGGTCGGGGAGGTCCGCACGGAATGAGCAGTTCTTC

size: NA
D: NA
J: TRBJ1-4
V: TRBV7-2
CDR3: CASSIPGDTAGDRPVATNEKLFF
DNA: TGTGCCAGCAGCATACCAGGGGACACAGCTGGCGACCGACCAGTAGCAACTAATGAAAAACTGTTTTTT

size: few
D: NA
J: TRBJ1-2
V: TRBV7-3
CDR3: CASSRGPPDGYTF
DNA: TGTGCCAGCAGCCGCGGGCCCCCCGATGGCTACACCTTC

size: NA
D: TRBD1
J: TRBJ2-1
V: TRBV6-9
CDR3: CASSSGQGVNEQFF
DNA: TGTGCCAGCAGTTCGGGACAGGGGGTTAATGAGCAGTTCTTC

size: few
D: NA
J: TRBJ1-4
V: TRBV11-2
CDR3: CASSFGQGGTEKLFF
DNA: TGTGCCAGCAGCTTTGGGCAGGGAGGGACTGAAAAACTGTTTTTT

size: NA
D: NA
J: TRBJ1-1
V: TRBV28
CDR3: CASSLDGRGEAFF
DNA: TGTGCCAGCAGCCTCGACGGGCGGGGAGAAGCTTTCTTT

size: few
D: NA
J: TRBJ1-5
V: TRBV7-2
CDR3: CASGPRAGGQPQHF
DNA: TGTGCCAGCGGCCCCAGGGCAGGAGGGCAGCCCCAGCATTTT

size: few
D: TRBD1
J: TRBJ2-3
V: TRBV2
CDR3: CAYRDSSTDTQYF
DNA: TGTGCCTACAGGGACAGCAGCACAGATACGCAGTATTTT

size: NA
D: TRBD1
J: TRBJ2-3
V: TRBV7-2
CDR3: CASSLGGQGSTDTQYF
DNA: TGTGCCAGCAGCTTAGGGGGACAGGGGAGCACAGATACGCAGTATTTT

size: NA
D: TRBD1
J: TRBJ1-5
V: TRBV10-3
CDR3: CAVGQGVTQPQHF
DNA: TGTGCCGTTGGACAGGGCGTCACTCAGCCCCAGCATTTT